This T cell receptor (beta chain) was obtained from a study of shared clonotypes between healthy human individuals. Trimming removed 3 bases at V and 4 bases at J, with 7 bases between. Germline V gives CDR1 WSHSY, CDR2 SAAADI. The CDR3 extends over 12 amino acids. Data came from immunoSEQ multiplex PCR; TCRdb stores just in-frame clones and leaves some out. The table includes about 870,000 clones, around 92% detected once. Only CD45RO-negative cells positively selected for CCR7 counted as naive CD8 cells, so terminally differentiated effector memory CD45RA+ cells were excluded. The sequence derives from a man between 25 and 39 years old in good health. The chain combines TRBV10-2 with TRBJ2-7, with D unclear. The sample was naive CD8+ T cells sorted from blood. The CDR3 spells CASSDPGYEQYF. For the CDR3, the DNA is TGCGCCAGCAGTGACCCTGGGTACGAGCAGTACTTC.